Below are 9 T cell receptor beta chains sequenced from a single sample in a study of blood T cell repertoires in COVID-19. The repertoire was sequenced with immunoSEQ multiplex PCR; TCRdb's copy has only in-frame clones and lacks some. Of about 35,000 clones in the sample, more than 75% were seen once. Sequenced material: peripheral blood. The receptors were gathered from a human donor in a cohort sampled during active COVID-19.

This clone was seen a single time. This chain uses TRBV12-3 or TRBV12-4 with TRBJ1-5, with D possibly matching TRBD1 (6 bases). Deletions cut 5 bases from V and 4 bases from J, with 9 bases between. The CDR3 spans 13 residues. CDR3 residues: CASSLQGNQPQHF. CDR3 sequence (DNA): TGTGCCAGCAGTCTACAGGGAAATCAGCCCCAGCATTTT.

J is TRBJ1-2 and V is TRBV4-1, with 7 bases matching TRBD1. The CDR3 covers 15 residues. Germline CDR1 MGHRA, CDR2 YSYEKL. With V trimmed by 6 bases and J by 8 bases, 15 bases remained unmatched. The CDR3 region has the DNA TGCGCCAGCAGTCGGGACAGTTCGCGGGGAAACGGCTACACCTTC. The encoded protein is CASSRDSSRGNGYTF.

The genes are TRBV5-1 and TRBJ2-7; 11 bases align to TRBD1. The CDR3 extends over 14 amino acids. Germline trimming cut 4 bases from V and 3 bases from J; bases unmatched to any gene: 3. Germline CDR1 SGHRS, CDR2 YFSETQ. The CDR3 DNA follows: TGCGCCAGCAGCCCCGGGACAGGGGGCTACGAGCAGTACTTC. It is translated as CASSPGTGGYEQYF.

V and J are TRBV11-2 and TRBJ2-7; possibly TRBD2 for D (6 bases). The germline gives CDR1 SGHAT, CDR2 FQNNGV. V was cut by 3 bases and J by 3 bases, with 18 bases left in between. This CDR3 spans 16 amino acids. The CDR3 protein is CASSFRGGRGYYEQYF. CDR3 DNA: TGTGCCAGCAGCTTCCGTGGAGGTCGGGGGTACTACGAGCAGTACTTC. Combining the CDR3 with reference TRBV11-2 and TRBJ2-7 gives the whole variable domain EAGVAQSPRYKIIEKRQSVAFWCNPISGHATLYWYQQILGQGPKLLIQFQNNGVVDDSQLPKDRFSAERLKGVDSTLKIQPAKLEDSAVYLCASSFRGGRGYYEQYFGPGTRLTVT.

The CDR3: CATQNHWTSGNTDTQYF. The CDR3 DNA sequence: TGTGCCACCCAAAACCATTGGACTAGCGGAAACACAGATACGCAGTATTTT. The chain uses TRBV24-1 and TRBJ2-3; TRBD2 aligns across 10 bases. From germline, CDR1 is KGHDR and CDR2 SFDVKD. The CDR3 sequence is 17 residues long. V lost 9 bases, J lost 2 bases, and 13 bases stayed unmatched.

V usage is TRBV5-1 and J usage is TRBJ2-1; 9 positions agree with TRBD1. CDR1 and CDR2 from the germline V gene are SGHRS and YFSETQ. J was trimmed by 7 bases and V by 3 bases; bases with no gene match: 5. CDR3 size: 14 residues. CDR3 protein: CASSSGTGSNEQFF. Written as DNA, the CDR3 is TGCGCCAGCAGCTCCGGGACAGGGTCGAATGAGCAGTTCTTC.

The chain employs TRBV18 and TRBJ2-7; 10 bases align to TRBD2. Germline V gene data show CDR1 as KGHSH and CDR2 as LQKENI. The CDR3 has 16 amino acids. V was clipped by 5 bases and J by 0 bases; unmatched bases: 7. For the CDR3, the DNA is TGTGCCAGCTCAGCAACTAGCGGGGAGACCTCCTACGAGCAGTACTTC. Translation gives CASSATSGETSYEQYF.

The CDR3 coding sequence is TGCAGCGGGCGCGGCTCTGGAAACACCATATATTTT. This translates into CSGRGSGNTIYF. The chain joins TRBV29-1 to TRBJ1-3; D ambiguous. CDR3 size: 12 residues. The ends were cut back, 7 bases at V and 0 bases at J, with 7 bases in the middle. Germline CDR1 reads SQVTM; CDR2 reads ANQGSEA.

Written as DNA, the CDR3 is TGTGCCAGCAGCTTAGGGCCACAAGAGACCCAGTACTTC. Encoded protein: CASSLGPQETQYF. The rearrangement links TRBV7-2 to TRBJ2-5, with D hard to call. The CDR3 contains 13 residues. Germline V gene sequence: CDR1 SGHTA, CDR2 FQGNSA. Trimming took 1 base from V and 2 from J, leaving 5 bases between them.